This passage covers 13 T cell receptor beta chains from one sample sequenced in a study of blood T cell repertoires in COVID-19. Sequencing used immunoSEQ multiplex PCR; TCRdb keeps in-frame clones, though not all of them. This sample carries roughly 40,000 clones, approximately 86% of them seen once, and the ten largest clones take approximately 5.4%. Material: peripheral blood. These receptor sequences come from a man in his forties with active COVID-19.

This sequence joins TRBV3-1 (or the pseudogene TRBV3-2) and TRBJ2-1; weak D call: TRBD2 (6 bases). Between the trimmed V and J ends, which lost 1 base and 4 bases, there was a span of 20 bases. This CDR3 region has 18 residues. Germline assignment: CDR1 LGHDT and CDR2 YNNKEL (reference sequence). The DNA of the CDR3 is TGTGCCAGCAGCCAAGGACTCGGACTACCCCGTACGTACAATGAGCAGTTCTTC. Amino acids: CASSQGLGLPRTYNEQFF.

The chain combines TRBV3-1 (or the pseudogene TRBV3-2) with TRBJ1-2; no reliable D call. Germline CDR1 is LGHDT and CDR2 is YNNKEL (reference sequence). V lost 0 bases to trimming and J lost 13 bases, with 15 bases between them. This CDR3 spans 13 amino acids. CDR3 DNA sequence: TGTGCCAGCAGCCAAGATGGAACGCGGGCGCGCACCTTC. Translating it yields CASSQDGTRARTF.

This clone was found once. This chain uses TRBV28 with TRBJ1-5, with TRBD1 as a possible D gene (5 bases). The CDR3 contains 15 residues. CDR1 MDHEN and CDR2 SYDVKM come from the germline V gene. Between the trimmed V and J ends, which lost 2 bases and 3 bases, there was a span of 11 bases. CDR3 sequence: CASSLGGVYNQPQHF. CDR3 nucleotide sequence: TGTGCCAGCAGTTTAGGAGGGGTTTACAATCAGCCCCAGCATTTT.

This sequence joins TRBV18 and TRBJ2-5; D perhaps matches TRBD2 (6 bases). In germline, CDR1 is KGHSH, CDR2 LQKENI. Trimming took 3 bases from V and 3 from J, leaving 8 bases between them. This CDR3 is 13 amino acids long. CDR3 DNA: TGTGCCAGCTCACCTACGGGAGAAGAGACCCAGTACTTC. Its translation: CASSPTGEETQYF.

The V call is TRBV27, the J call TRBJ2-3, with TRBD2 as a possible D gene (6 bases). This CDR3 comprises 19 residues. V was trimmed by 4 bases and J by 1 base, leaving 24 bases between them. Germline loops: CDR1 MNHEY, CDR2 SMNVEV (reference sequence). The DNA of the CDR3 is TGTGCCAGCAGTTCCGGGGCGGTAGCGAGGGAGGTTCGCACAGATACGCAGTATTTT. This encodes CASSSGAVAREVRTDTQYF.

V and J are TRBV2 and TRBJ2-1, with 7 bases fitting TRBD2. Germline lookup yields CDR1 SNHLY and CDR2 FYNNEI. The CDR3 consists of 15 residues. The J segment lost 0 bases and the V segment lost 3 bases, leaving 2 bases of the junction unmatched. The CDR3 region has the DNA TGTGCCAGCAGTGAGCGGGAGCCCTCCTACAATGAGCAGTTCTTC. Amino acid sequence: CASSEREPSYNEQFF.

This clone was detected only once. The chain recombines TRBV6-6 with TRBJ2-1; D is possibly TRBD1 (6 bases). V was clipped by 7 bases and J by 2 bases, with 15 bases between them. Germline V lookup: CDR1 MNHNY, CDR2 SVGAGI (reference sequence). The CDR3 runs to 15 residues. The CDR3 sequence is CASTLQGLAYNEQFF. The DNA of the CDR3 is TGTGCCAGCACCCTACAGGGATTAGCCTACAATGAGCAGTTCTTC.

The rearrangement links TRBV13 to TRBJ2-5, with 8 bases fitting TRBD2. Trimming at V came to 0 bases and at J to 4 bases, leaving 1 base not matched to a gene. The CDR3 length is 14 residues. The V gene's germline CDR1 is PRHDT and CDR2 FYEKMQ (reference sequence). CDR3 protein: CASSLGLAGETQYF. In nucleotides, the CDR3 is TGTGCCAGCAGCTTAGGGCTAGCGGGAGAGACCCAGTACTTC.

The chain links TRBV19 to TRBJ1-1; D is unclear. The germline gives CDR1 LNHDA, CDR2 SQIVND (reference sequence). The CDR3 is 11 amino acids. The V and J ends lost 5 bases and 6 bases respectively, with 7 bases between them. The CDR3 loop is CASSLTAEAFF. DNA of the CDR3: TGTGCCAGTAGTTTAACGGCTGAAGCTTTCTTT. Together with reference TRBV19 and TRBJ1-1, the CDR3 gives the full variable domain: DGGITQSPKYLFRKEGQNVTLSCEQNLNHDAMYWYRQDPGQGLRLIYYSQIVNDFQKGDIAEGYSVSREKKESFPLTVTSAQKNPTAFYLCASSLTAEAFFGQGTRLTVV.

CDR3: CASSDRGRYKNIQYF. CDR3 coding DNA: TGTGCCAGCAGTGATAGGGGGCGATACAAAAACATTCAGTACTTC. This rearrangement joins TRBV25-1 to TRBJ2-4; 7 nucleotides align to TRBD1. The ends lost 3 bases at V and 3 bases at J; junction bases unmatched: 5. The CDR3 runs to 15 residues. Germline V gene sequence: CDR1 MGHDK, CDR2 SYGVNS.

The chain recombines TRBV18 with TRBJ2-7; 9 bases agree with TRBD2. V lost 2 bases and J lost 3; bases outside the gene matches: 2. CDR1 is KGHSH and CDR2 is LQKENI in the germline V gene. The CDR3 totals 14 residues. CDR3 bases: TGTGCCAGCTCACCAACTAGCGGGTACTACGAGCAGTACTTC. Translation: CASSPTSGYYEQYF.

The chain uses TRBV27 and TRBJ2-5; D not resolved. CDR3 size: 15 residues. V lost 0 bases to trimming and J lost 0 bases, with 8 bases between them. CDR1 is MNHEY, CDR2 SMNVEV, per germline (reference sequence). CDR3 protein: CASSLSNGDQETQYF. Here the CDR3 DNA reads TGTGCCAGCAGTTTATCGAACGGAGACCAAGAGACCCAGTACTTC.

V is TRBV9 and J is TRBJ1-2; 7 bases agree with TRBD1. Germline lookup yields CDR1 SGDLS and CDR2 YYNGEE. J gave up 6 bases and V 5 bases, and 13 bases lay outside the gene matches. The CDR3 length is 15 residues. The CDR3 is CASRASGQAEDGYTF. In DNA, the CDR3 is TGTGCCAGCAGGGCCTCAGGACAGGCGGAGGATGGCTACACCTTC. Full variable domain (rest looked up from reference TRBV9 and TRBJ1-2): DSGVTQTPKHLITATGQRVTLRCSPRSGDLSVYWYQQSLDQGLQFLIQYYNGEERAKGNILERFSAQQFPDLHSELNLSSLELGDSALYFCASRASGQAEDGYTFGSGTRLTVV.